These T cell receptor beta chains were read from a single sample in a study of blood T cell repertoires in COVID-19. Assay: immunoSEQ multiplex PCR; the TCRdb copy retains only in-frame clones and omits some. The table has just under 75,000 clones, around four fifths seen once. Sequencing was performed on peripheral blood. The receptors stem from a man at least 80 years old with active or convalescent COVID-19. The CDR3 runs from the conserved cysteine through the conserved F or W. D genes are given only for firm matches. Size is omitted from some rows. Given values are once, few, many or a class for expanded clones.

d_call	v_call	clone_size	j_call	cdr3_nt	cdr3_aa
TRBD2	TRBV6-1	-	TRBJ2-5	TGTGCCAGCAGTGTCGGGACTAGCGTCGCCCAAGAGACCCAGTACTTC	CASSVGTSVAQETQYF
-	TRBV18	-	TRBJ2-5	TGTGCCAGCTCACCAGGCGGAGAAGAGACCCAGTACTTC	CASSPGGEETQYF
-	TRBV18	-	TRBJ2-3	TGTGCCAGCTCACCGGACAGTCGGAATACGCAGTATTTT	CASSPDSRNTQYF
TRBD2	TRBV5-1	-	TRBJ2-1	TGCGCCAGCAGCTTGCAACCGACTAGCCGGAGCTCCTACAATGAGCAGTTCTTC	CASSLQPTSRSSYNEQFF
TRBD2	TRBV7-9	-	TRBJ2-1	TGTGCCAGCAGCTATCTAGCGGGAGGGAGGAATGAGCAGTTCTTC	CASSYLAGGRNEQFF
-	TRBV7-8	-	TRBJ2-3	TGTGCCAGCAGCTTATCGGCTGGAGGGGCAGATACGCAGTATTTT	CASSLSAGGADTQYF
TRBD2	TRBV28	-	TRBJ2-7	TGTGCCAGCACCCGAGCGGGAGGGGTCTACGAGCAGTACTTC	CASTRAGGVYEQYF
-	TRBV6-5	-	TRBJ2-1	TGTGCCAGCAGTTACTCTGGGCTTCTCCCCGGTGAGCAGTTCTTC	CASSYSGLLPGEQFF
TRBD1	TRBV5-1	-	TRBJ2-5	TGCGCCAGCAGCAATCTCAGGGGGCGAGAGACCCAGTACTTC	CASSNLRGRETQYF
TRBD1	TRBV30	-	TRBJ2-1	TGTGCCTGGACTAGGGGGCAGGTCAATGAGCAGTTCTTC	CAWTRGQVNEQFF
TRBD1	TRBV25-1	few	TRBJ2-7	TGTGCCAGCGGGGGACAGGGGAGCTCCTACGAGCAGTACTTC	CASGGQGSSYEQYF
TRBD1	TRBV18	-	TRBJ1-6	TGTGCCAGCTCACCCGGGACAGGAAATTCACCCCTCCACTTT	CASSPGTGNSPLHF
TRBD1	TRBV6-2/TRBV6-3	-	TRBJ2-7	TGTGCCAGCAGTTACGTAGGACAGGGGGCCTACGAGCAGTACTTC	CASSYVGQGAYEQYF
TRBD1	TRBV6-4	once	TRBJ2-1	TGTGCCAGCAGAACCCCGGGACAGGATCGCCTTGAGCAGTTCTTC	CASRTPGQDRLEQFF
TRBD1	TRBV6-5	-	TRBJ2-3	TGTGCCAGCACTTCCCGGGACAGGGGCGCGCAGTATTTT	CASTSRDRGAQYF
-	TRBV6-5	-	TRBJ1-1	TGTGCCAGCAGTTACAGGGGTGCTGAAGCTTTCTTT	CASSYRGAEAFF
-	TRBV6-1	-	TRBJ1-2	TGTGCCAGCAGTGAAGGAGGTCGAAGTGATGGCTACACCTTC	CASSEGGRSDGYTF
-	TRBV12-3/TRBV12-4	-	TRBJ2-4	TGTGCCAGCAGCCCCACGAGGGCAGGCATTCAGTACTTC	CASSPTRAGIQYF
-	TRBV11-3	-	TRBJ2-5	TGTGCCAGCAGTCAAACCGGCAGGGTTGGATCGGAGACCCAGTACTTC	CASSQTGRVGSETQYF
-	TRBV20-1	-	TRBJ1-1	TGCAGTGCTAGTAAAACAGGTGAAGCTTTCTTT	CSASKTGEAFF
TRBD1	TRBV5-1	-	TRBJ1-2	TGCGCCAGCAGCCCGGGACAGGGGATCGATGGCTACACCTTC	CASSPGQGIDGYTF
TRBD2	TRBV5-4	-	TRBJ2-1	TGTGCCAGCAGCTCGACTAGCGGGAGTAGAGATGAGCAGTTCTTC	CASSSTSGSRDEQFF
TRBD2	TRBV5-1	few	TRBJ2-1	TGCGCCAGCAGCTTAAGACTAGCGGGGGGTGAGCAGTTCTTC	CASSLRLAGGEQFF
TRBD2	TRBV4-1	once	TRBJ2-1	TGCGCCAGCGGGAGCGGGAGGGCCGCAGTCAATGAGCAGTTCTTC	CASGSGRAAVNEQFF
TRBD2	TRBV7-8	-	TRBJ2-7	TGTGCCAGCAGCCCTTCTAGCGGGAGAGCTTACGAGCAGTACTTC	CASSPSSGRAYEQYF
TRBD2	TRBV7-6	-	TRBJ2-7	TGTGCCAGCAGCTTAACGGGAGGGCCGACCTACGAGCAGTACTTC	CASSLTGGPTYEQYF
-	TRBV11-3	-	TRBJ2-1	TGTGCCAGCAGCTTAGGAGGCTTCGTATCCGGCAATGAGCAGTTCTTC	CASSLGGFVSGNEQFF
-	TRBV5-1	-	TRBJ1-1	TGCGCCAGCACCTTGAGGCCCATGGGGGGGAACACTGAAGCTTTCTTT	CASTLRPMGGNTEAFF
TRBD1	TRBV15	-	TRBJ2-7	TGTGCCACCAGCACCCTACATGGACAGGGGTACCACGAGCAGTACTTC	CATSTLHGQGYHEQYF
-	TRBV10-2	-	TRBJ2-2	TGCGCCAGCAGTTCGGTGCCAATGGCCGGGGAGCTGTTTTTT	CASSSVPMAGELFF
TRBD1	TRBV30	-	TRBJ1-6	TGTGCCTGGAGTGTGAGCAGGGGGAGTTCACCCCTCCACTTT	CAWSVSRGSSPLHF
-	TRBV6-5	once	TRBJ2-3	TGTGCCAGCAGCCCCGACAACACAGATACGCAGTATTTT	CASSPDNTDTQYF
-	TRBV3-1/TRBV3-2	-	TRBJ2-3	TGTGCCAGCACCGACGGGAGTAGCACAGATACGCAGTATTTT	CASTDGSSTDTQYF
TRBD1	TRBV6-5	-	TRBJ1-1	TGTGCCAGCAGCTCCGGGACAGGGGATACTGAAGCTTTCTTT	CASSSGTGDTEAFF
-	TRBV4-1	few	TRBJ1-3	TGCGCCAGCAGCCATCCGACCAGCTACTACTCTGGAAACACCATATATTTT	CASSHPTSYYSGNTIYF
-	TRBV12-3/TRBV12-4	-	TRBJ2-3	TGTGCCAGTAGCGGAAACACAGATACGCAGTATTTT	CASSGNTDTQYF
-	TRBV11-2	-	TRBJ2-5	TGTGCCAGCAGCTTATCTCAGGAGGCCCAGTACTTC	CASSLSQEAQYF
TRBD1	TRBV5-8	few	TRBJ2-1	TGTGCCAGCAGCTTGCTGATTGGACAGGGGGCCCGGGTCTCCCACAATGAGCAGTTCTTC	CASSLLIGQGARVSHNEQFF